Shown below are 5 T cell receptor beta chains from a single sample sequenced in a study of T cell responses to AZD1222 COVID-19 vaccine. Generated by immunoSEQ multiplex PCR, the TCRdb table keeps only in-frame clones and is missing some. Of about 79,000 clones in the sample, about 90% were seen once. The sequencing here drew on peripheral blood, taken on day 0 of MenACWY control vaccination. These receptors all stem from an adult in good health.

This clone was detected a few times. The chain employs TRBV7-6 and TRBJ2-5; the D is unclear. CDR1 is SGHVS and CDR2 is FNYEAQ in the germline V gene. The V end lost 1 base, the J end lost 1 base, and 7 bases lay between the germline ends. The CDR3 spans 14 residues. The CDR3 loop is CASSLGASQETQYF. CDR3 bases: TGTGCCAGCAGCTTAGGGGCCAGCCAAGAGACCCAGTACTTC. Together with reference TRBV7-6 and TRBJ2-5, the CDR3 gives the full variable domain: GAGVSQSPRYKVTKRGQDVALRCDPISGHVSLYWYRQALGQGPEFLTYFNYEAQQDKSGLPNDRFSAERPEGSISTLTIQRTEQRDSAMYRCASSLGASQETQYFGPGTRLLVL.

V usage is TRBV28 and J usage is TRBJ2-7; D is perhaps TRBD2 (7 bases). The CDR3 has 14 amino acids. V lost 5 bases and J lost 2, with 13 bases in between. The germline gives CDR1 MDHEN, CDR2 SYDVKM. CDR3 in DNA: TGTGCCAGCAGTCTCAGCGGGACAACCTACGAGCAGTACTTC. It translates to CASSLSGTTYEQYF.

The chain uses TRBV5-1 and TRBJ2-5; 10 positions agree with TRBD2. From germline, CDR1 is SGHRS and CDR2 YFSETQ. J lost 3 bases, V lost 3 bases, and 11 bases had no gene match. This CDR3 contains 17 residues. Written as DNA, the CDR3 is TGCGCCAGCAGCTCAGACATAGCGGGGGGTCTGAAAGAGACCCAGTACTTC. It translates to CASSSDIAGGLKETQYF. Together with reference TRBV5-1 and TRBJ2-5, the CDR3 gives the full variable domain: KAGVTQTPRYLIKTRGQQVTLSCSPISGHRSVSWYQQTPGQGLQFLFEYFSETQRNKGNFPGRFSGRQFSNSRSEMNVSTLELGDSALYLCASSSDIAGGLKETQYFGPGTRLLVL.

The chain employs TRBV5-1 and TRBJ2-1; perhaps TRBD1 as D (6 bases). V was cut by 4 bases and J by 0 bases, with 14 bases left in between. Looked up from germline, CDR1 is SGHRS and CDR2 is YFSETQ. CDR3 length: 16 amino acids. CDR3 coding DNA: TGCGCCAGCAGCAAAAGACAGGCCAGCTCCTACAATGAGCAGTTCTTC. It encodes CASSKRQASSYNEQFF.

The CDR3: CASSQRTGNTGELFF. In nucleotides, the CDR3 is TGTGCCAGCAGCCAGAGGACGGGGAACACCGGGGAGCTGTTTTTT. This chain links TRBV14 with TRBJ2-2; no clear D. The CDR3 sequence is 15 residues long. V was trimmed by 3 bases and J by 1 base, leaving 9 bases between them. Germline V CDR1 and CDR2: SGHDN, FVKESK.